This T cell receptor (beta chain) was found in a study of T cells after yellow fever vaccination. TCRdb re-derived calls from the 5' RACE reads in MiXCR, one entry per CDR3 protein. The table records some 390,000 distinct CDR3 sequences, approximately 18% of them present only once. The sequenced sample was PBMCs, obtained before the yellow fever booster vaccination. The receptor comes from a man younger than 30 who received the YFV17D yellow fever vaccine.

CDR3 loop: CASSLATAGANVLTF. CDR3 coding DNA: TGTGCCAGCAGCTTAGCGACAGCTGGGGCCAACGTCCTGACTTTC. The V gene is TRBV7-9, the J gene TRBJ2-6; D may be TRBD1 (5 bases). Looked up from germline, CDR1 is SEHNR and CDR2 is FQNEAQ (reference sequence). This CDR3 spans 15 amino acids. V was trimmed by 0 bases and J by 2 bases, leaving 5 bases between them.